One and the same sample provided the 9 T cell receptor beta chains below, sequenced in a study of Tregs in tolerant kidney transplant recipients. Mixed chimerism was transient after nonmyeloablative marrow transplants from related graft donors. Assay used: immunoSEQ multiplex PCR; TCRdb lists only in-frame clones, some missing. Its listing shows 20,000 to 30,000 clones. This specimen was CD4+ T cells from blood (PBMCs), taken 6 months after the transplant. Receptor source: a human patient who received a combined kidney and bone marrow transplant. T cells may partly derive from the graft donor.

CDR3 amino acids: CASSVALDRTQETQYF. The covered CDR3 bases are TGTGCCAGCAGCGTAGCTTTGGACAGGACCCAAGAGACC. The gene calls are TRBV9 and TRBJ2-5; TRBD1 matches 7 bases. The CDR3 end is not reached by the read, which stops 3 residues before it; the germline J gene fills it in. Trimming at V came to 0 bases and at J to 1 base, leaving 6 bases not matched to a gene. The CDR3 covers 16 residues. Germline V gene sequence: CDR1 SGDLS, CDR2 YYNGEE.

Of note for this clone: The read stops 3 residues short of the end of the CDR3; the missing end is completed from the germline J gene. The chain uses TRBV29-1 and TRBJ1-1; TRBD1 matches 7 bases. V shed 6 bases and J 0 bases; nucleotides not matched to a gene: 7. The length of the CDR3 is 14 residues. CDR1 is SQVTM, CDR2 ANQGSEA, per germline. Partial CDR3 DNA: TGCAGCGTACGGGACAGATTTATGAACACTGAA. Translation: CSVRDRFMNTE. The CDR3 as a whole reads CSVRDRFMNTEAFF. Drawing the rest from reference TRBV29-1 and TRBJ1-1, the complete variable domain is SAVISQKPSRDICQRGTSLTIQCQVDSQVTMMFWYRQQPGQSLTLIATANQGSEATYESGFVIDKFPISRPNLTFSTLTVSNMSPEDSSIYLCSVRDRFMNTEAFFGQGTRLTVV.

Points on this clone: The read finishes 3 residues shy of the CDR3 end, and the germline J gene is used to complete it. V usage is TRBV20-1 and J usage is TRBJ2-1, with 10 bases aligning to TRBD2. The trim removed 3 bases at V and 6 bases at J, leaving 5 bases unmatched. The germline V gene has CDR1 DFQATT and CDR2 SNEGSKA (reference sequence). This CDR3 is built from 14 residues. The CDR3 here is CSASKLAGVNEQFF. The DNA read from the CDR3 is TGCAGTGCTAGTAAGCTAGCGGGAGTCAATGAG.

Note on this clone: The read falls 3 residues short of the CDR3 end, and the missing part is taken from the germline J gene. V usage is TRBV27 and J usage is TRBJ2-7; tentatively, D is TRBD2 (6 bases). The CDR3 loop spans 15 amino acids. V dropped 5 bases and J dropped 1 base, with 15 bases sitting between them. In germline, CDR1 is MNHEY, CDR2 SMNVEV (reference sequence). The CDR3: CASSALSGLSYEQYF. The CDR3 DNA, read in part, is TGTGCCAGCAGTGCCCTATCGGGACTGTCCTACGAG.

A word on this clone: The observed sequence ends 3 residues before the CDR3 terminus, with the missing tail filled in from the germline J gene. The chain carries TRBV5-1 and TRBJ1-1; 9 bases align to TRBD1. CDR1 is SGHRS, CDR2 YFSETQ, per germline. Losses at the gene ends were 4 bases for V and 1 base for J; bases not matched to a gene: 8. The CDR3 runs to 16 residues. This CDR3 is CASSVSLQGANTEAFF. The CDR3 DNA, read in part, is TGCGCCAGCAGCGTCTCCTTACAGGGGGCGAACACTGAA.

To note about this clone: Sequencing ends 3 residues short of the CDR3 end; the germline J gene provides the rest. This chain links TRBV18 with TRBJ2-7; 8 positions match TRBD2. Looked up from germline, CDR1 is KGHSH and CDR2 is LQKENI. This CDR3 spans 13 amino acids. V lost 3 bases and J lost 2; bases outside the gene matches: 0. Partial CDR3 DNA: TGTGCCAGCTCACCGGGACTAGCCTACGAG. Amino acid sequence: CASSPGLAYE. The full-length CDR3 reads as CASSPGLAYEQYF.

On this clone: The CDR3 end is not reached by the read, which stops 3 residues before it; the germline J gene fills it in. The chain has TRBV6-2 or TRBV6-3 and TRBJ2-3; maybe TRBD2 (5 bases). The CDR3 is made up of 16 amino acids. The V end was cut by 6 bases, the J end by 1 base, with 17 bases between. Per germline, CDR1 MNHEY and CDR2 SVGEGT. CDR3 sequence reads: CASSPRPGGGTDTQYF. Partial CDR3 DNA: TGTGCCAGCAGCCCGAGGCCAGGAGGTGGCACAGATACG.

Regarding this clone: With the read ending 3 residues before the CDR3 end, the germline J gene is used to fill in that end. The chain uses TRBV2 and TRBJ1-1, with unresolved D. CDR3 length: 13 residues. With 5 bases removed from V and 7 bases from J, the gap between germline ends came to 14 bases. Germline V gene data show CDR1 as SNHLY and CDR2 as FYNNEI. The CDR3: CASSQGGRREAFF. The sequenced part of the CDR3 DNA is TGTGCCAGCAGTCAAGGTGGGCGCCGTGAA.

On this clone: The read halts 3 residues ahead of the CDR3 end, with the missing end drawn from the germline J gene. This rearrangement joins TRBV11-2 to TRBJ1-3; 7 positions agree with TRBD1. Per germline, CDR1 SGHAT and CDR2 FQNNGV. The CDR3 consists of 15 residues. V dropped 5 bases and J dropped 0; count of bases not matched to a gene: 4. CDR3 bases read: TGTGCCAGCAGCCCGTGGGACAGCTCTGGAAACACC. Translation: CASSPWDSSGNT. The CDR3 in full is CASSPWDSSGNTIYF.